The 20 T cell receptor beta chains reported below all come from one sample, sequenced in a study of blood T cell repertoires in COVID-19. Method: immunoSEQ multiplex PCR; TCRdb's copy keeps in-frame clones and lacks some. The data contain some 290,000 clones, approximately 90% of them singletons. The sequencing input was PBMCs or T cells enriched from blood (not recorded which). These receptors were taken from a middle-aged woman with acute COVID-19.

The CDR3 DNA reads TGTGCCAGCAGTGATCGGGGGGGGCCTTCTGAGCAGTTCTTC. Translated: CASSDRGGPSEQFF. V usage is TRBV2 and J usage is TRBJ2-1, with 8 bases matching TRBD2. J gave up 9 bases and V 3 bases, and 7 bases lay outside the gene matches. Germline values: CDR1 SNHLY, CDR2 FYNNEI. The CDR3 runs 14 residues.

V usage is TRBV5-3 and J usage is TRBJ1-4; TRBD1 aligns across 9 bases. TRBV5-3 is annotated as an ORF whose role is uncertain. The CDR3 is made up of 13 amino acids. CDR3 region: CVQGAATNEKLFF. Here the CDR3 DNA reads TGTGTACAGGGGGCTGCAACTAATGAAAAACTGTTTTTT.

This chain connects TRBV18 to TRBJ1-3, with 10 bases aligning to TRBD1. Germline CDR1 reads KGHSH; CDR2 reads LQKENI. This CDR3 is 15 amino acids long. After removal of 4 bases from V and 9 bases from J, the junction contained 9 bases not matched to a gene. CDR3 residues: CASSLGQGILSTIYF. CDR3 bases: TGTGCCAGCTCACTGGGACAGGGGATCCTGAGCACCATATATTTT.

The chain recombines TRBV6-2 or TRBV6-3 with TRBJ2-5, with 10 bases identical to TRBD2. Unmatched junction bases numbered 0, after V lost 2 bases and J lost 0 bases. CDR3 size: 15 residues. CDR1 and CDR2 (germline): MNHEY, SVGEGT. CDR3: CASSYGLADQETQYF. The CDR3 DNA reads as TGTGCCAGCAGTTACGGACTAGCGGACCAAGAGACCCAGTACTTC.

V is TRBV21-1 and J is TRBJ2-3; TRBD2 was called by the table and not checked on the DNA. TRBV21-1 is annotated as a pseudogene. The CDR3 has 12 residues. The CDR3 DNA follows: TGTGCCAGCAGCAGCAAGCGGGGTACGCAGTATTTT. It codes for CASSSKRGTQYF.

This chain connects TRBV5-4 to TRBJ1-2; a possible D gene is TRBD1 (5 bases). V lost 6 bases and J lost 6, with 21 bases in between. The CDR3 has 15 amino acids. Germline assignment: CDR1 SGHNT and CDR2 YYREEE (reference sequence). CDR3 sequence (DNA): TGTGCCAGCACCTTTAGACGGGGCGCGGGAGATGGCTACACCTTC. Translation gives CASTFRRGAGDGYTF.

The V gene is TRBV6-5, the J gene TRBJ2-5; D is undetermined. Germline V lookup: CDR1 MNHEY, CDR2 SVGAGI. This CDR3 has 15 amino acids. Trimming stripped 2 bases from V and 3 bases from J, with 13 bases between. CDR3 residues: CASSYIGRAEETQYF. The CDR3 nucleotides are TGTGCCAGCAGTTACATCGGTCGTGCGGAAGAGACCCAGTACTTC.

The rearrangement uses TRBV19 and TRBJ2-3; the D gene is possibly TRBD2 (6 bases). The V end lost 6 bases, the J end lost 2 bases, and 21 bases lay between the germline ends. Germline V gives CDR1 LNHDA, CDR2 SQIVND (reference sequence). The CDR3 sequence is 17 residues long. CDR3 nucleotides: TGTGCCAGTAGCCCTGCGTTGGGGCGGGGTAACACAGATACGCAGTATTTT. Amino acid sequence: CASSPALGRGNTDTQYF.

The rearrangement joins TRBV11-2 to TRBJ2-2; tentative D call: TRBD2 (6 bases). Germline values: CDR1 SGHAT, CDR2 FQNNGV. V lost 6 bases to trimming and J lost 1 base, with 24 bases between them. The CDR3 covers 19 residues. In DNA, the CDR3 is TGTGCCAGCAGACGCATCTCTGGGGCAGCGGGTTTGAACACCGGGGAGCTGTTTTTT. It is translated as CASRRISGAAGLNTGELFF.

This chain joins TRBV24-1 and TRBJ2-3; a possible D gene is TRBD2 (5 bases). CDR3 length: 15 residues. V was trimmed by 4 bases and J by 2 bases, leaving 12 bases between them. Germline V gene lookup returns CDR1 KGHDR and CDR2 SFDVKD. CDR3 in DNA: TGTGCCACCAGTGACCCACGCGGGCTCACAGATACGCAGTATTTT. Protein: CATSDPRGLTDTQYF.

This clone was seen only a few times. The V gene is TRBV5-1, the J gene TRBJ2-7; no reliable D call. This CDR3 is 12 amino acids long. V gave up 0 bases and J gave up 6 bases, with 7 bases separating them. Germline loops: CDR1 SGHRS, CDR2 YFSETQ. This CDR3 reads CASSLAGSEQYF. CDR3 nucleotide sequence: TGCGCCAGCAGCTTGGCCGGTTCCGAGCAGTACTTC.

The chain employs TRBV7-9 and TRBJ1-1; D possibly corresponds to TRBD1 (5 bases). Trimming removed 5 bases at V and 4 bases at J, with 17 bases between. Germline V gene data show CDR1 as SEHNR and CDR2 as FQNEAQ (reference sequence). This CDR3 spans 15 amino acids. DNA for the CDR3: TGTGCCAGCAGCCCAGAGGCAGGGAAAAGCACTGAAGCTTTCTTT. Its protein product is CASSPEAGKSTEAFF. Looking up the rest from reference TRBV7-9 and TRBJ1-1 gives the full variable domain: DTGVSQNPRHKITKRGQNVTFRCDPISEHNRLYWYRQTLGQGPEFLTYFQNEAQLEKSRLLSDRFSAERPKGSFSTLEIQRTEQGDSAMYLCASSPEAGKSTEAFFGQGTRLTVV.

The chain joins TRBV6-6 to TRBJ1-1; D is perhaps TRBD1 (5 bases). The CDR3 covers 14 residues. V dropped 8 bases and J dropped 2 bases, with 15 bases sitting between them. Germline CDR1 reads MNHNY; CDR2 reads SVGAGI (reference sequence). CDR3 sequence: CASLRQKENTEAFF. CDR3 bases: TGTGCCAGCCTTCGACAGAAAGAAAACACTGAAGCTTTCTTT.

Details on this clone: Additional DNA sequences in this sample encode the identical CDR3. The chain joins TRBV14 to TRBJ1-1, with TRBD1 as a possible D gene (6 bases). Germline V gene sequence: CDR1 SGHDN, CDR2 FVKESK. The CDR3 consists of 13 residues. The V gene lost 3 bases and the J gene lost 1 base, with 6 bases spanning the gap. CDR3 amino acids: CASSQGQNTEAFF. For the CDR3, the DNA is TGTGCCAGCAGCCAGGGACAGAACACTGAAGCTTTCTTT.

The chain is built from TRBV24-1 and TRBJ2-1, with 7 bases that match TRBD2. Germline CDR1 KGHDR, CDR2 SFDVKD. Unmatched junction bases numbered 9, after V lost 3 bases and J lost 2 bases. The CDR3 runs 17 residues. As DNA, the CDR3 is TGTGCCACCAGTGATCAGGCGGCGGGAGCGACCTACAATGAGCAGTTCTTC. As protein: CATSDQAAGATYNEQFF.

The gene calls are TRBV6-5 and TRBJ1-5; 9 nucleotides match TRBD1. V shed 6 bases, J shed 4 bases, and the junction held 4 bases outside the gene matches. CDR3 size: 14 residues. Germline values: CDR1 MNHEY, CDR2 SVGAGI. CDR3 nucleotide sequence: TGTGCCAGCAGGAAACAGGGGGCTAATCAGCCCCAGCATTTT. Protein product: CASRKQGANQPQHF.

The genes are TRBV13 and TRBJ2-3, with 7 positions matching TRBD2. The V gene end was trimmed by 7 bases and the J gene end by 1 base; junction bases not matched to a gene: 5. The V gene's germline CDR1 is PRHDT and CDR2 FYEKMQ (reference sequence). The CDR3 has 14 residues. The CDR3 spells CASTWGGGTDTQYF. DNA of the CDR3: TGTGCCAGCACTTGGGGAGGGGGCACAGATACGCAGTATTTT.

The chain has TRBV7-2 and TRBJ1-3; TRBD1 aligns across 7 bases. In germline, CDR1 is SGHTA, CDR2 FQGNSA. V shed 5 bases and J 8 bases; nucleotides not matched to a gene: 15. CDR3 length: 16 residues. The CDR3: CASSKGRRQGGDTIYF. CDR3 bases: TGTGCCAGCAGCAAAGGGCGCAGGCAGGGGGGAGACACCATATATTTT. The full variable domain, its missing parts supplied by reference TRBV7-2 and TRBJ1-3, is GAGVSQSPSNKVTEKGKDVELRCDPISGHTALYWYRQSLGQGLEFLIYFQGNSAPDKSGLPSDRFSAERTGGSVSTLTIQRTQQEDSAVYLCASSKGRRQGGDTIYFGEGSWLTVV.

This clone was detected a few times. This rearrangement joins TRBV6-6 to TRBJ2-3; D perhaps matches TRBD1 (6 bases). The germline gives CDR1 MNHNY, CDR2 SVGAGI (reference sequence). Deletions cut 2 bases from V and 2 bases from J, with 14 bases between. CDR3 length: 16 residues. The CDR3 is CASSYAGTLFTDTQYF. CDR3 in DNA: TGTGCCAGCAGTTACGCCGGGACACTCTTCACAGATACGCAGTATTTT.

The genes are TRBV19 and TRBJ2-5, with 11 nucleotides matching TRBD2. J gave up 5 bases and V 4 bases, and 15 bases lay outside the gene matches. Per germline, CDR1 LNHDA and CDR2 SQIVND (reference sequence). The CDR3 sequence is 18 residues long. The CDR3 coding sequence is TGTGCCAGTAGTAGGGGAGCGACTAGCGGGATTTTGATGGAGACCCAGTACTTC. Its translation: CASSRGATSGILMETQYF.